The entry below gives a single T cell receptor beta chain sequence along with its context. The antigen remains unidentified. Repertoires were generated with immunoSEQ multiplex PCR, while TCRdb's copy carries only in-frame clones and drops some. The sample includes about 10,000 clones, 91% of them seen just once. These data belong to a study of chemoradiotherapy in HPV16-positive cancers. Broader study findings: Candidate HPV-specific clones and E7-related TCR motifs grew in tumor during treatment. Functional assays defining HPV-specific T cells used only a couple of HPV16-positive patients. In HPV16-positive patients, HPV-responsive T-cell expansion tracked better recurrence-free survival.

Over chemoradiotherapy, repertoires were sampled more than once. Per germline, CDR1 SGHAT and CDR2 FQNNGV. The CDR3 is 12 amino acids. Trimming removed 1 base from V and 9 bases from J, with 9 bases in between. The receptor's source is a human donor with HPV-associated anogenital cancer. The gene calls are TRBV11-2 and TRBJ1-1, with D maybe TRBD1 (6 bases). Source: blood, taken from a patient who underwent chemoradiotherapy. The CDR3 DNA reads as TGTGCCAGCAGCTTAGCCAGGGGCAAAGCTTTCTTT. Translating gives CASSLARGKAFF.